Each of the 15 T cell receptor beta chains below was sequenced from the same sample in a study of early stage breast cancer tumors (dated by TCRdb to 2016 to 2017). Library creation used the immunoSEQ multiplex PCR assay. In its TCRdb copy, this immuneACCESS table keeps in-frame sequences only and misses some clones. Where compared with another copy, unresolved V genes explain less than half of these, and the others have no known cause. Counted in this sample were about 31,000 clones; just under 75% of them appeared once. Jointly, the top ten make up roughly a tenth of the sample. Material for sequencing was breast tumor tissue. These receptors were taken from a person aged 30-39 years with breast cancer.

This clone came up once. The chain is built from TRBV12-5 and TRBJ1-3, with no clear D. The CDR3 is 14 residues long. V was pared by 1 base and J by 0 bases, with 4 bases between. The V gene's germline CDR1 is LGHNT and CDR2 FRNRAP. For the CDR3, the DNA is TGTGCTAGTGGTTTGGGGTACTCTGGAAACACCATATATTTT. Protein: CASGLGYSGNTIYF. Full variable domain (rest looked up from reference TRBV12-5 and TRBJ1-3): DARVTQTPRHKVTEMGQEVTMRCQPILGHNTVFWYRQTMMQGLELLAYFRNRAPLDDSGMPKDRFSAEMPDATLATLKIQPSEPRDSAVYFCASGLGYSGNTIYFGEGSWLTVV.

The rearrangement uses TRBV6-6 and TRBJ2-7; possible D gene TRBD2, 6 bases. This CDR3 contains 14 residues. Looked up from germline, CDR1 is MNHNY and CDR2 is SVGAGI (reference sequence). V was pared by 5 bases and J by 4 bases, with 15 bases between. The CDR3 here is CASSPLRESYEQYF. The CDR3 region has the DNA TGTGCCAGCAGTCCCCTCCGGGAGAGTTACGAGCAGTACTTC.

This rearrangement joins TRBV12-2 to TRBJ2-5; the table's D gene call, TRBD1, was not cross checked with the DNA. TRBV12-2 represents a pseudogene. The CDR3 spans 15 residues. This CDR3 is CASRYKLTGVETQYF. The CDR3 DNA follows: TGTGCAAGTCGCTACAAGTTGACAGGTGTAGAGACCCAGTACTTC.

The chain carries TRBV19 and TRBJ2-3; D unclear. The ends were cut back, 3 bases at V and 1 base at J, with 8 bases in the middle. The CDR3 is made up of 14 amino acids. CDR1 LNHDA and CDR2 SQIVND come from the germline V gene (reference sequence). The CDR3 DNA follows: TGTGCCAGTAGTATGTACTTAGGCACAGATACGCAGTATTTT. This sequence encodes CASSMYLGTDTQYF. Full variable domain (outside the CDR3, taken from reference TRBV19 and TRBJ2-3): DGGITQSPKYLFRKEGQNVTLSCEQNLNHDAMYWYRQDPGQGLRLIYYSQIVNDFQKGDIAEGYSVSREKKESFPLTVTSAQKNPTAFYLCASSMYLGTDTQYFGPGTRLTVL.

This chain joins TRBV7-7 and TRBJ2-5; 12 bases agree with TRBD2. Trimming took 5 bases from V and 5 from J; bases not matched to a gene: 6. CDR3 size: 15 residues. Germline CDR1 and CDR2: SSHAT and FNYEAQ (reference sequence). The CDR3 region is CASSTSGTSGETQYF. The CDR3 DNA is TGTGCCAGCAGCACCAGCGGGACTAGCGGGGAGACCCAGTACTTC.

This clone was picked up one time. The gene calls are TRBV6-5 and TRBJ1-1; D ambiguous. This CDR3 region has 15 residues. The germline V and J ends were trimmed by 2 bases and 1 base, with 11 bases remaining between them. Germline CDR1 is MNHEY and CDR2 is SVGAGI. The CDR3 reads CASSYRSQPNTEAFF. CDR3 bases: TGTGCCAGCAGTTACCGTAGCCAACCGAACACTGAAGCTTTCTTT.

This clone was observed a few times. The rearrangement joins TRBV5-1 to TRBJ2-7; D might be TRBD1 or TRBD2, each matching 5 bases. V gave up 2 bases and J gave up 5 bases, with 8 bases separating them. Germline V gives CDR1 SGHRS, CDR2 YFSETQ. This CDR3 region has 12 residues. The CDR3: CASSFLGDEQYF. In DNA form, the CDR3 reads TGCGCCAGCAGCTTCCTGGGGGACGAGCAGTACTTC.

The V gene is TRBV19, the J gene TRBJ2-2; 8 nucleotides align to TRBD2. V dropped 9 bases and J dropped 5; count of bases not matched to a gene: 17. The CDR3 contains 17 residues. The germline gives CDR1 LNHDA, CDR2 SQIVND (reference sequence). This CDR3 reads CASQSAGGPLSTGELFF. CDR3 nucleotides: TGTGCCAGCCAAAGTGCGGGAGGCCCCTTGAGTACCGGGGAGCTGTTTTTT.

J is TRBJ1-2 and V is TRBV4-2; D gene ambiguous. Germline values: CDR1 LGHNA, CDR2 YNFKEQ. The V and J ends lost 4 bases and 5 bases respectively, with 11 bases between them. This CDR3 is built from 13 residues. The CDR3 here is CASSPSTDYGYTF. The CDR3 bases are TGTGCCAGCAGCCCCTCGACGGATTATGGCTACACCTTC.

V is TRBV21-1 and J is TRBJ2-3; the table calls TRBD2, which could not be checked here. TRBV21-1 has pseudogene status. This CDR3 spans 18 amino acids. CDR3 sequence reads: CASSRSGSTGGSTDTQYF. The CDR3 nucleotides are TGTGCCAGCAGCCGTAGCGGGAGTACGGGTGGTAGCACAGATACGCAGTATTTT.

The rearrangement uses TRBV27 and TRBJ1-1, with D maybe TRBD1 (5 bases). This CDR3 is 14 amino acids long. Trimming cost V 5 bases and J 4 bases, with 14 bases left between them. CDR1 and CDR2 (germline): MNHEY, SMNVEV (reference sequence). The DNA of the CDR3 is TGTGCCAGCAGTGCTCAGGGATTGGGCACTGAAGCTTTCTTT. Its protein product is CASSAQGLGTEAFF.

The chain employs TRBV7-2 and TRBJ1-1; D gene unclear. CDR3 size: 11 residues. V was shortened by 5 bases and J by 3 bases, with 4 bases between the two germline ends. The germline V gene encodes CDR1 SGHTA and CDR2 FQGNSA. The CDR3 DNA reads TGTGCCAGCAGCCTTTACACTGAAGCTTTCTTT. This sequence encodes CASSLYTEAFF.

This clone was seen a handful of times. The chain recombines TRBV27 with TRBJ1-6; 10 nucleotides agree with TRBD1. Trimming cost V 4 bases and J 10 bases; bases outside gene matches: 16. The CDR3 totals 18 residues. The germline V gene has CDR1 MNHEY and CDR2 SMNVEV (reference sequence). The CDR3: CASSWGIRTGGGYSPLHF. The DNA for the CDR3 is TGTGCCAGCAGTTGGGGGATAAGGACAGGGGGAGGATACTCACCCCTCCACTTT.

As DNA, the CDR3 is TGTGCCAGCAGCCTAAGGGGGGGCAGGGAGATCGATGAGCAGTTCTTC. Translated: CASSLRGGREIDEQFF. The chain employs TRBV9 and TRBJ2-1; tentative D call: TRBD2 (7 bases). The CDR3 length is 16 residues. The germline V and J ends were trimmed by 4 bases and 8 bases, with 22 bases remaining between them. Germline V gives CDR1 SGDLS, CDR2 YYNGEE.

This rearrangement joins TRBV29-1 to TRBJ2-2; no definite D call. CDR3 size: 14 residues. V was cut by 1 base and J by 6 bases, with 12 bases left in between. Germline lookup yields CDR1 SQVTM and CDR2 ANQGSEA. The CDR3 spells CSVEGGSVAGELFF. CDR3 in DNA: TGCAGCGTTGAAGGGGGTTCAGTGGCCGGGGAGCTGTTTTTT.